This T cell receptor (beta chain) stems from a study of OX40 agonist ivuxolimab in advanced cancers. Study in general: With ivuxolimab, an agonistic anti-OX40 (CD134) antibody, patients were treated. At doses from 0.01 to 10 mg/kg, patients were given intravenous ivuxolimab every 2 weeks. Patients with prior anti-PD-1, anti-PD-L1 or anti-CTLA-4 therapy were eligible; roughly 41% had some. Study outcomes and limitations: More expanded clones were seen, on average, in CD8+ T cells than in CD4+.

V was pared by 0 bases and J by 9 bases, with 10 bases between. The CDR3 runs 13 residues. The germline CDR1 and CDR2 sequences are SNHLY and FYNNEI. A remark on this clone: Its antigen is currently unknown.

Sequencing was performed with immunoSEQ multiplex PCR; in TCRdb, only in-frame clones are kept and a portion is missing. The data hold about 67,000 clones, with 70% to 85% observed a single time. The TCR was taken from an adult with an advanced solid tumor such as melanoma, head and neck, liver or kidney cancer. The V gene is TRBV2, the J gene TRBJ2-3, with D uncertain. Sequenced here: CD4+ or CD8+ T cells sorted from blood, sampled in a trial of the OX40 agonist ivuxolimab. The CDR3 loop reads CASSEAPSRTQYF. Written as DNA, the CDR3 is TGTGCCAGCAGTGAAGCGCCCAGCCGAACGCAGTATTTT.